One sample yielded the 10 T cell receptor beta chains listed below, sequenced in a study of T cell repertoires in cytomegalovirus infection. One entry per CDR3 protein, called by TCRdb with MiXCR from the reads. The sample contains around 240,000 distinct CDR3 sequences, 22% of which appear only once. Material for sequencing was CD8+ T cells from PBMCs. Source of these receptors: a human donor in good health (CMV status not recorded). Some clones in this sample may be carry-over from other donors' samples.

Comment on this clonotype: This may stem from a read error, because a much larger clone lies one nucleotide away. The chain links TRBV7-2 to TRBJ2-7; TRBD1 aligns across 7 bases. Trimming cost V 6 bases and J 3 bases; bases outside gene matches: 5. The CDR3 sequence is 13 residues long. Germline-derived CDR1 and CDR2 are SGHTA and FQGNSA. The CDR3 region is CASRQGQFYEQYF. CDR3 sequence (DNA): TGTGCCAGCAGACAGGGACAGTTCTACGAGCAGTACTTC.

This clonotype came up a few times. The J gene is TRBJ1-3, the V gene TRBV7-9; D unclear. V lost 6 bases and J 0 bases, leaving 9 bases between the germline ends. This CDR3 spans 14 amino acids. Germline lookup yields CDR1 SEHNR and CDR2 FQNEAQ (reference sequence). The CDR3 DNA is TGTGCCAGCAGTACACAGCTCTCTGGAAACACCATATATTTT. Amino acid sequence: CASSTQLSGNTIYF.

The V gene is TRBV20-1, the J gene TRBJ2-7; 8 positions agree with TRBD2. Trimming removed 5 bases from V and 4 bases from J; junction bases left unmatched: 4. The germline CDR1 and CDR2 sequences are DFQATT and SNEGSKA (reference sequence). The CDR3 loop spans 12 amino acids. Here the CDR3 DNA reads TGCAGTGCTCCGGGACTAGGTTACGAGCAGTACTTC. Its protein product is CSAPGLGYEQYF.

The CDR3 coding sequence is TGTGCCAGCAGCCCTACTAGCGGGGCTGAGCAGTTCTTC. This sequence encodes CASSPTSGAEQFF. The V gene is TRBV9, the J gene TRBJ2-1; 10 bases are a match to TRBD2. This CDR3 region has 13 residues. V was pared by 4 bases and J by 9 bases, with 4 bases of the junction left unmatched. The V gene's germline CDR1 is SGDLS and CDR2 YYNGEE.

This clonotype has a handful of counts. The V gene is TRBV25-1, the J gene TRBJ2-3, with D hard to call. CDR3 length: 13 amino acids. V lost 2 bases and J 5 bases, leaving 8 bases between the germline ends. The germline V gene has CDR1 MGHDK and CDR2 SYGVNS. CDR3 sequence: CASSEIWGDTQYF. The CDR3 DNA is TGTGCCAGCAGTGAAATTTGGGGAGATACGCAGTATTTT.

This clonotype was seen only a few times. V usage is TRBV6-5 and J usage is TRBJ2-3; 9 bases line up with TRBD2. V shed 5 bases, J shed 6 bases, and the junction held 12 bases outside the gene matches. Germline V gene data show CDR1 as MNHEY and CDR2 as SVGAGI. This CDR3 is 16 amino acids long. The CDR3, as DNA: TGTGCCAGCAGTCCCTCGGCGGGGGCGGGGGGGGATACGCAGTATTTT. It codes for CASSPSAGAGGDTQYF.

The chain joins TRBV19 to TRBJ2-1, with 9 bases fitting TRBD2. V trimming: 3 bases; J trimming: 7 bases; junction bases outside the gene matches: 7. The CDR3 is made up of 15 amino acids. Germline loops: CDR1 LNHDA, CDR2 SQIVND (reference sequence). CDR3 loop: CASSIGAGGLNEQFF. The CDR3 region has the DNA TGTGCCAGTAGTATTGGAGCGGGGGGTTTAAATGAGCAGTTCTTC.

A note on this clonotype: Compared with germline, one end of the junction differs, possibly owing to a read error. The chain recombines TRBV5-4 with TRBJ1-2, with 7 bases aligning to TRBD1. Per the germline V gene, CDR1 is SGHNT and CDR2 is YYREEE (reference sequence). CDR3 length: 14 amino acids. The CDR3 DNA sequence: TGTGCCAGCAGAGACCGACAGGGAGGACTACGCTCGGCCTTC. Translating gives CASRDRQGGLRSAF.

In DNA, the CDR3 is TGTGCCAGCAGCCCACCAGGGACTACCACTGAGCAGTTCTTC. Protein: CASSPPGTTTEQFF. V and J are TRBV7-9 and TRBJ2-1, with 7 bases fitting TRBD2. The CDR3 is 14 amino acids. The V and J ends lost 5 bases and 9 bases, in that order; junction bases with no gene match: 10. Germline loops: CDR1 SEHNR, CDR2 FQNEAQ (reference sequence).

This clonotype has more than one count but fewer than ten. The rearrangement joins TRBV28 to TRBJ2-3, with TRBD2 matching over 15 bases. From germline, CDR1 is MDHEN and CDR2 SYDVKM. V shed 5 bases and J 3 bases; nucleotides not matched to a gene: 6. This CDR3 has 17 amino acids. CDR3 region: CASSKGLAGGRTDTQYF. DNA of the CDR3: TGTGCCAGCAGTAAGGGACTAGCGGGGGGAAGGACAGATACGCAGTATTTT. Drawing the rest from reference TRBV28 and TRBJ2-3, the complete variable domain is DVKVTQSSRYLVKRTGEKVFLECVQDMDHENMFWYRQDPGLGLRLIYFSYDVKMKEKGDIPEGYSVSREKKERFSLILESASTNQTSMYLCASSKGLAGGRTDTQYFGPGTRLTVL.